This is a list of T cell receptor beta chains from one sample in a study of OX40 agonist ivuxolimab in advanced cancers. Libraries were prepared by immunoSEQ multiplex PCR; TCRdb keeps only in-frame clonotypes and omits some of them. The table lists about 54,000 clones, 80% to 90% of them singletons. The input for sequencing was CD4+ or CD8+ T cells sorted from blood, taken in a trial of the OX40 agonist ivuxolimab. All receptors come from an adult with an advanced solid tumor such as melanoma, head and neck, liver or kidney cancer. The CDR3 runs from the conserved cysteine through the conserved F or W. D genes are given only for firm matches. Clone size, where shown, is once, few, many, or a class for clones that have expanded.

j_call,clone_size,d_call,v_call,cdr3_nt,cdr3_aa
TRBJ1-1,-,-,TRBV27,TGTGCCAGCAGTGAAGGCAGAAAAGCTTTCTTT,CASSEGRKAFF
TRBJ1-5,-,-,TRBV28,TGTGCCAGCAGTCTTTCGTTGGGTCACCAGCCCCAGCATTTT,CASSLSLGHQPQHF
TRBJ1-1,few,-,TRBV27,TGTGCCAGCAGTTTTGTCTGGTGGGGGGGGAACAACACTGAAGCTTTCTTT,CASSFVWWGGNNTEAFF
TRBJ2-1,-,-,TRBV27,TGTGCCAGCGCCCAGCGCTCCGGGACTGGGAATAATGAGCAGTTCTTC,CASAQRSGTGNNEQFF
TRBJ1-4,few,-,TRBV6-1,TGTGCCAGCAGTGAGGGACCCCGAGGGGCAACTAATGAAAAACTGTTTTTT,CASSEGPRGATNEKLFF
TRBJ1-5,-,-,TRBV7-9,TGTGCCAGCAGCTCAGGGTATAATCAGCCCCAGCATTTT,CASSSGYNQPQHF
TRBJ1-1,-,-,TRBV19,TGTGCCAGTAGTCTTAGGGGGAACACTGAAGCTTTCTTT,CASSLRGNTEAFF
TRBJ2-5,few,TRBD1,TRBV6-6,TGTGCCAGCAGTTCGTTGGACAGGGCCCAAGAGACCCAGTACTTC,CASSSLDRAQETQYF
TRBJ2-5,-,-,TRBV4-3,TGCGCCAGCAGCCAAGGACGAGGGGAGCAGTACTTC,CASSQGRGEQYF
TRBJ2-1,-,-,TRBV5-1,TGCGCCAGCAGCTTCCCCGTACCTAACCACAATGAGCAGTTCTTC,CASSFPVPNHNEQFF
TRBJ2-3,-,-,TRBV2,TGTGCCAGCTGGAGTATGGAGCGGGTGGGCACAGATACGCAGTATTTT,CASWSMERVGTDTQYF
TRBJ1-3,once,-,TRBV6-1,TGTGCCAGCAGTGCAGGGGCGGCTGGAAACACCATATATTTT,CASSAGAAGNTIYF
TRBJ2-1,-,-,TRBV11-2,TGTGCCAGCAGCGAAGAACGGCAGGCTTACAATGAGCAGTTCTTC,CASSEERQAYNEQFF
TRBJ2-1,-,TRBD1,TRBV19,TGTGCCAGTAGGGCCGACAGGGCCTTTTACAATGAGCAGTTCTTC,CASRADRAFYNEQFF
TRBJ2-7,-,-,TRBV2,TGTGCCAGCAGTGTGGGGCCCTACGAGCAGTACTTC,CASSVGPYEQYF
TRBJ1-3,-,-,TRBV7-8,TGTGCCTCCAGGGATTACACTGGAAACACCATATATTTT,CASRDYTGNTIYF
TRBJ2-3,few,TRBD1,TRBV28,TGTGCCAGCAGTTTATCCGGGTTAGGGACAGATAGCACAGATACGCAGTATTTT,CASSLSGLGTDSTDTQYF
TRBJ2-7,-,-,TRBV7-9,TGTGCCAGCAGCACATTAACACCCTACGAGCAGTACTTC,CASSTLTPYEQYF
TRBJ2-1,once,-,TRBV10-1,TGCGCCACCCTCAGGAGGCGAAACCAGGGCGATGAGCAGTTCTTC,CATLRRRNQGDEQFF
TRBJ1-2,-,-,TRBV27,TGTGCCAGCAGTTTATCACTGGGCCGCGGCTACACCTTC,CASSLSLGRGYTF
TRBJ2-6,-,-,TRBV5-1,TGCGCCAGCAGCTGGGAAAAGGGGCAATCTGGGGCCAACGTCCTGACTTTC,CASSWEKGQSGANVLTF
TRBJ2-5,-,TRBD2,TRBV7-2,TGTGCCAGCAGCTCCAGCGGGAGGCAAGAGACCCAGTACTTC,CASSSSGRQETQYF
TRBJ1-4,-,-,TRBV7-9,TGTGCCAGCCGACGGGGAGATAATGAAAAACTGTTTTTT,CASRRGDNEKLFF
TRBJ2-7,-,TRBD2,TRBV7-2,TGTGCCAGCAGCCCCGACGGGACTAGAAACGAGCAGTACTTC,CASSPDGTRNEQYF
TRBJ1-3,medium-sized,TRBD1,TRBV9,TGTGCCAGCAGCGTAGCTCCTAGGACAGGGGCCTCTGGAAACACCATATATTTT,CASSVAPRTGASGNTIYF
TRBJ2-5,-,TRBD1,TRBV7-8,TGTGCCAGCAGCGGGACAGGGATTGACCAGTACTTC,CASSGTGIDQYF
TRBJ2-7,-,-,TRBV5-8,TGTGCCAGCAGCTTAGTACGCTACGAGCAGTACTTC,CASSLVRYEQYF
TRBJ1-2,once,-,TRBV29-1,TGCAGCGACCTGAAGACAGTGGGAGGTGGCTACACCTTC,CSDLKTVGGGYTF
TRBJ2-7,-,-,TRBV5-6,TGTGCCAGCAGCTTTCGGTCAGCGGGCCCCTACGAGCAGTACTTC,CASSFRSAGPYEQYF
TRBJ2-7,-,TRBD1,TRBV5-1,TGCGCCAGCAGCTTGGATCAGGGGGCCTACGAGCAGTACTTC,CASSLDQGAYEQYF
TRBJ1-1,-,-,TRBV4-3,TGCGCCAGCAGCCAAGATTCTCTCGGGCTTTCGAACACTGAAGCTTTCTTT,CASSQDSLGLSNTEAFF
TRBJ2-7,-,-,TRBV19,TGTGCCAGTAGTAGTATGCGGTCGAGCTCCTACGAGCAGTACTTC,CASSSMRSSSYEQYF
TRBJ2-7,-,-,TRBV7-2,TGTGCCAGCAGCCCGGTTCTGGGTGGGGAGCAGTACTTC,CASSPVLGGEQYF
TRBJ1-4,-,-,TRBV5-4,TGTGCCAGCAGCTTATCTAGATCCAGGGATAATGAAAAACTGTTTTTT,CASSLSRSRDNEKLFF
TRBJ1-5,-,-,TRBV11-2,TGTGCCAGCAGCTTAGATAGAGCAGAAACTAGCAATCAGCCCCAGCATTTT,CASSLDRAETSNQPQHF
TRBJ1-2,medium-sized,-,TRBV7-9,TGTGCCAGCAGCTTAGGTGAAGGGGATGGCTACACCTTC,CASSLGEGDGYTF
TRBJ2-2,-,-,TRBV7-6,TGTGCCAGCAGCTTACGCTCCCAGGGTGCGACCGGGGAGCTGTTTTTT,CASSLRSQGATGELFF
TRBJ1-6,-,-,TRBV28,TGTGCCAGCAACGAGGGTAATTCACCCCTCCACTTT,CASNEGNSPLHF
TRBJ1-1,-,-,TRBV6-5,TGTGCCAGCAGTTACGCCAACAGGGATGAAGCTTTCTTT,CASSYANRDEAFF
TRBJ2-5,-,-,TRBV11-3,TGTGCCAGCAGCTTAGGGGAGAAAGAGACCCAGTACTTC,CASSLGEKETQYF
TRBJ2-5,-,-,TRBV4-3,TGCGCCAGCAGCCAAGATCGAGAAGAGACCCAGTACTTC,CASSQDREETQYF
TRBJ2-1,-,-,TRBV5-1,TGCGCCAGCAGCTTGGACGGAATTCGCAATGAGCAGTTCTTC,CASSLDGIRNEQFF
TRBJ2-1,-,TRBD2,TRBV4-3,TGCGCCAGCAGCCGAGAGGGACTAGCGGCATTCAATGAGCAGTTCTTC,CASSREGLAAFNEQFF
TRBJ2-1,-,-,TRBV7-2,TGTGCCAGCAGCTGGAGAAACGACAATGAGCAGTTCTTC,CASSWRNDNEQFF
TRBJ2-3,-,-,TRBV5-1,TGCGCCAGCAGCTTGGGGGCAGGGAGTAGCACAGATACGCAGTATTTT,CASSLGAGSSTDTQYF
TRBJ2-3,-,-,TRBV4-3,TGCGCCAGCAGCCAAGACCTCCCTTTGGGGGCCCCCTCCAGCACAGATACGCAGTATTTT,CASSQDLPLGAPSSTDTQYF
TRBJ1-4,-,TRBD1,TRBV19,TGTGCCAGTAGTCGGGGGACAGAAAATGAAAAACTGTTTTTT,CASSRGTENEKLFF
TRBJ1-5,-,-,TRBV5-6,TGTGCCAGCGGCTCGGGGGCGGAGAATCAGCCCCAGCATTTT,CASGSGAENQPQHF
TRBJ2-1,-,-,TRBV7-3,TGTGCCAGCTCCAGGGGAATCACCTACAATGAGCAGTTCTTC,CASSRGITYNEQFF
TRBJ1-1,-,-,TRBV7-2,TGTGCCAGCAGCTTGCAAACAGTTCTGGGAGCTTTCTTT,CASSLQTVLGAFF